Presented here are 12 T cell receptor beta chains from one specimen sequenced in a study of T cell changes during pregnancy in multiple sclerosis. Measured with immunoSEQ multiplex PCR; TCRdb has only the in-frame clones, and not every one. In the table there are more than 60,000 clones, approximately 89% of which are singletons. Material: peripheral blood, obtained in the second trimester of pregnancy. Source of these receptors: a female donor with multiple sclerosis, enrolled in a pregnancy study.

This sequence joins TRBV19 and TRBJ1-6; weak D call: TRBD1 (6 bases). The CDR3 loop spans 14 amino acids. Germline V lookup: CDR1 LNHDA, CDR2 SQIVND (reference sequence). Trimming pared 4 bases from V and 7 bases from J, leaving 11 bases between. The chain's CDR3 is CASSSTGWNSPLHF. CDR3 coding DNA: TGTGCCAGTAGTAGTACAGGGTGGAATTCACCCCTCCACTTT.

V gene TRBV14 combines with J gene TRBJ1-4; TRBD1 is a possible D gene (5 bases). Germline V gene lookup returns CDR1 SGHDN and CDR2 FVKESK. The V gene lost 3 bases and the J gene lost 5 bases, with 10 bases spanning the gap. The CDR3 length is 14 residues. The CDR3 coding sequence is TGTGCCAGCAGCCAGCGGGGGGTAAATGAAAAACTGTTTTTT. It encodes CASSQRGVNEKLFF.

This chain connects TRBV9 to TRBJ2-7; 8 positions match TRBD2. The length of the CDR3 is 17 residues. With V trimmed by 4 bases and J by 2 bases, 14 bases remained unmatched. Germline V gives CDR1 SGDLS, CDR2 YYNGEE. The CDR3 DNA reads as TGTGCCAGCAGCCCCTCAGCGGGAGTCCGACTTCCCTACGAGCAGTACTTC. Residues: CASSPSAGVRLPYEQYF.

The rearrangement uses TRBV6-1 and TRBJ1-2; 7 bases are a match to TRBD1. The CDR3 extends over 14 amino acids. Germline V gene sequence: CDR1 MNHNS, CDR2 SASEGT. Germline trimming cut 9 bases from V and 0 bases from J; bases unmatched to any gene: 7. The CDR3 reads CASRRQGSNYGYTF. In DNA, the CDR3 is TGTGCCAGTCGGAGACAGGGCTCTAACTATGGCTACACCTTC.

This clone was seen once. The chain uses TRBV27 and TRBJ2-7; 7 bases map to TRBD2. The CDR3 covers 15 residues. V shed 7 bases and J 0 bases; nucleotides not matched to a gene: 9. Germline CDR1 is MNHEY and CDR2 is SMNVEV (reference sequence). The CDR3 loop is CASNQLGGSSYEQYF. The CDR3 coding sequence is TGTGCCAGCAACCAACTGGGGGGGAGCTCCTACGAGCAGTACTTC.

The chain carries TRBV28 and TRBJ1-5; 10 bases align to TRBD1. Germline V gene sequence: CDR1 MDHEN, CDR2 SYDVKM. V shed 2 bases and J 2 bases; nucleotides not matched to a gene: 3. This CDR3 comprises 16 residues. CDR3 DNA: TGTGCCAGCAGTTTACCGACAGGGGGCGGCAATCAGCCCCAGCATTTT. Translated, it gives CASSLPTGGGNQPQHF.

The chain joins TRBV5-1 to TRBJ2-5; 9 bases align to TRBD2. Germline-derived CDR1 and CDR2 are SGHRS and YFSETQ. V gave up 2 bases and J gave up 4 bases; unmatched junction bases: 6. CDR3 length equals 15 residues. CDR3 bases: TGCGCCAGCAGCTTTACAGCGGGGGGATCAGAGACCCAGTACTTC. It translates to CASSFTAGGSETQYF.

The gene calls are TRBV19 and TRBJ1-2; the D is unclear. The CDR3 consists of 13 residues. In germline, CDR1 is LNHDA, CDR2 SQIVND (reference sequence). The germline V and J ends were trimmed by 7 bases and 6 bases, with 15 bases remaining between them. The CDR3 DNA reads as TGTGCCAGTACCGATAGGTGGGGAGATGGCTACACCTTC. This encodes CASTDRWGDGYTF.

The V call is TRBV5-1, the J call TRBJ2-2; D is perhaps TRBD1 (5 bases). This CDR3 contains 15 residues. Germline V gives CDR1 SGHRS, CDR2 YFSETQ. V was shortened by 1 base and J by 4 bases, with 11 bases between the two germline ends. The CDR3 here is CASSLQGLITGELFF. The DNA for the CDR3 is TGCGCCAGCAGCTTGCAGGGCTTAATCACCGGGGAGCTGTTTTTT.

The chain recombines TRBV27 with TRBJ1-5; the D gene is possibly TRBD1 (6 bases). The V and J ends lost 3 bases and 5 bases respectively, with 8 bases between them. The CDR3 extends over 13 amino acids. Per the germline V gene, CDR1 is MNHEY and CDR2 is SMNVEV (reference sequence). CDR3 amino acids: CASSFKGDQPQHF. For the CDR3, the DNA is TGTGCCAGCAGTTTTAAGGGGGATCAGCCCCAGCATTTT.

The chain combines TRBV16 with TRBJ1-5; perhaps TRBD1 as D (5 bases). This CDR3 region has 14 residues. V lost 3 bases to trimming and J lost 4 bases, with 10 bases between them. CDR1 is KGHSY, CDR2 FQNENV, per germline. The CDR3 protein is CASSQGGWNQPQHF. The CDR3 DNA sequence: TGTGCCAGCAGCCAGGGGGGTTGGAATCAGCCCCAGCATTTT.

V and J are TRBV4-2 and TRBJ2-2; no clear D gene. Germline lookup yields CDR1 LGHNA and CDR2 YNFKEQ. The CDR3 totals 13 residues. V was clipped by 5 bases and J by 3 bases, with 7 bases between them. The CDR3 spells CASSSTYTGELFF. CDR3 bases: TGTGCCAGCAGCTCAACTTACACCGGGGAGCTGTTTTTT.